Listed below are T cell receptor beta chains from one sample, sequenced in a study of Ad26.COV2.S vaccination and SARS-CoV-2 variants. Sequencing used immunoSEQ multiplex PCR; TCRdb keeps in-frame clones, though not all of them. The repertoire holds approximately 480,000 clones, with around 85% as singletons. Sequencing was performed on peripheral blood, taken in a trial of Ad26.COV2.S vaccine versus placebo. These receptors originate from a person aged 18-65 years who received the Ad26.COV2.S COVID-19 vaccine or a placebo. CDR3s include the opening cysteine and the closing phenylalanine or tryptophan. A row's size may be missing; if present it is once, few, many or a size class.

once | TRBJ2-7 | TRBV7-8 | CASSPGTHYEQYF
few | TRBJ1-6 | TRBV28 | CASSLSAFPTLHF
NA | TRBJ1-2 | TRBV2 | CASSPTGAGYTF
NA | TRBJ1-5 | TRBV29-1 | CSVGGSNQPQHF
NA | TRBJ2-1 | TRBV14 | CASSPLTSSYNEQFF
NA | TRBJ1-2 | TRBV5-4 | CASREYRGPNYGYTF
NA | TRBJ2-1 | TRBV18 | CASSGRGEQFF
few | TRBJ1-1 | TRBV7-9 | CASSFTGGTEAFF
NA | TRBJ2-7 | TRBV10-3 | CAIRPTGTASSYEQYF
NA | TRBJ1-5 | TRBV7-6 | CASSLGTQGRQHF
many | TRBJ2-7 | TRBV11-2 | CASRGQGGNYEQYF
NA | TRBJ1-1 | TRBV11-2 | CASSQRTGMNTEAFF
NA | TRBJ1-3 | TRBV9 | CASSVSGGARGNTIYF
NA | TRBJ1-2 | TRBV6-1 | CASSESTLGYGYTF
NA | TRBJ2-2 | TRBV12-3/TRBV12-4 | CASSFSQAGELFF
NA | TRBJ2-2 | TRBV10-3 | CAIGQSGTDTGELFF
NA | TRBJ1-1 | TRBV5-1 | CASSLVEGNTEAFF
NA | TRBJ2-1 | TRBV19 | CASSPGQAEQFF
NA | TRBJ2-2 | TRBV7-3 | CASSLDPVGELFF
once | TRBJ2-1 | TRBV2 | CASITQSGSEQFF
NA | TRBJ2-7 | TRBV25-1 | CASGRDSYEQYF
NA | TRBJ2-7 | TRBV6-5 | CASSFGVGPYEQYF
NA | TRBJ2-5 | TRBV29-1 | CSGSVGQETQYF